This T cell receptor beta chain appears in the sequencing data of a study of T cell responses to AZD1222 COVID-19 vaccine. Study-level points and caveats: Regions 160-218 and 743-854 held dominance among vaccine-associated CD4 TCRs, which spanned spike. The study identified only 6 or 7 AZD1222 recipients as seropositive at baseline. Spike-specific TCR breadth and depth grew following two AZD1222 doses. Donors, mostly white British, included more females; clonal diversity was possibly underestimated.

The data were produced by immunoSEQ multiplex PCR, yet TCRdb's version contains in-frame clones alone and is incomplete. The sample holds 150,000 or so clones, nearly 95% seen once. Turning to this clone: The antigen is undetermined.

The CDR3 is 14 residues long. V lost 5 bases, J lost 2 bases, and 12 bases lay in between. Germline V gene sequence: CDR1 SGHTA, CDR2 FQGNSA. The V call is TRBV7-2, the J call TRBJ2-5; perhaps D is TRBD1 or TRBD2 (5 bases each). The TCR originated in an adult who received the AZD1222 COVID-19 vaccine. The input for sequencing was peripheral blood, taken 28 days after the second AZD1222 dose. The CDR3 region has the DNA TGTGCCAGCAGCACCGGGACCCTGCAAGAGACCCAGTACTTC. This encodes CASSTGTLQETQYF.